One sample yielded the 22 T cell receptor beta chains listed below, sequenced in a study of siplizumab effects on memory and regulatory T cells (dated by TCRdb to about 2019). The library was produced with the immunoSEQ multiplex PCR assay. This immuneACCESS table, as held by TCRdb, lists in-frame sequences with V and J called but not all clones. Of the missing ones, under half trace to an unresolved V gene in checked studies; the others have no known cause. This sample is represented by about 6,600 clones; about a third of them were singletons. 15% to 20% of the sample lies in the top ten. Their antigens are not known. Cells from the mixed lymphocyte reactions were cocultured for 6 days at 37 degrees C. Source material: CFSE-low (dividing) CD8+ T cells sorted from an allogeneic mixed lymphocyte reaction. These TCRs come from a human donor in good health; the cells came from an allogeneic mixed lymphocyte reaction.

Sample share makes this clone medium-sized (0.01 to 0.1%). This chain connects TRBV30 to TRBJ2-2; 8 bases fit TRBD1. Germline values: CDR1 GTSNPN, CDR2 SVGIG (reference sequence). This CDR3 is 14 amino acids long. V gave up 1 base and J gave up 5 bases; unmatched junction bases: 3. The CDR3 protein is CAWSGTGFTGELFF. The CDR3 bases are TGTGCCTGGAGTGGGACAGGGTTTACCGGGGAGCTGTTTTTT. Full variable domain (missing parts from reference TRBV30 and TRBJ2-2): SQTIHQWPATLVQPVGSPLSLECTVEGTSNPNLYWYRQAAGRGLQLLFYSVGIGQISSEVPQNLSASRPQDRQFILSSKKLLLSDSGFYLCAWSGTGFTGELFFGEGSRLTVL.

This clone was seen more than once but under ten times. The V and J genes are TRBV9 and TRBJ2-3; D possibly corresponds to TRBD1 (5 bases). Germline V lookup: CDR1 SGDLS, CDR2 YYNGEE. With 7 bases removed from V and 0 bases from J, the gap between germline ends came to 15 bases. The CDR3 runs 15 residues. CDR3 nucleotides: TGTGCCAGCGGCTATGGGGCAGCTAGCACAGATACGCAGTATTTT. Amino acids: CASGYGAASTDTQYF.

The chain joins TRBV5-8 to TRBJ1-1, with a possible D match to TRBD1 (5 bases). The CDR3 runs 16 residues. The germline CDR1 and CDR2 sequences are SGHTS and YDEGEE. V was cut by 2 bases and J by 3 bases, with 17 bases left in between. For the CDR3, the DNA is TGTGCCAGCAGCTTTCCTCTGACAGATGGGGACACTGAAGCTTTCTTT. This sequence encodes CASSFPLTDGDTEAFF.

By share, this clone ranks as medium-sized. The rearrangement uses TRBV5-4 and TRBJ2-5; perhaps TRBD2 as D (6 bases). Germline V CDR1 and CDR2: SGHNT, YYREEE (reference sequence). Trimming cost V 4 bases and J 0 bases, with 10 bases left between them. This CDR3 region has 14 residues. The CDR3 DNA reads as TGTGCCAGCAGCCAGGGACTTAACCAAGAGACCCAGTACTTC. It yields the protein CASSQGLNQETQYF.

The chain recombines TRBV7-8 with TRBJ1-2; TRBD1 agrees at 8 bases. CDR3 length equals 14 residues. Per germline, CDR1 SGHVS and CDR2 FQNEAQ. The junction had 4 bases not matched to a gene; V was cut back by 5 bases and J by 2 bases. The CDR3 spells CASSPTGGNYGYTF. The DNA of the CDR3 is TGTGCCAGCAGCCCAACAGGGGGAAACTATGGCTACACCTTC. Full variable domain (rest looked up from reference TRBV7-8 and TRBJ1-2): GAGVSQSPRYKVAKRGQDVALRCDPISGHVSLFWYQQALGQGPEFLTYFQNEAQLDKSGLPSDRFFAERPEGSVSTLKIQRTQQEDSAVYLCASSPTGGNYGYTFGSGTRLTVV.

This chain connects TRBV7-1 to TRBJ1-1; D unresolved. TRBV7-1 belongs to the ORF category, with a function that is uncertain. The CDR3 contains 12 residues. Deletions cut 4 bases from V and 3 bases from J, with 6 bases between. CDR3: CASSFGDTEAFF. In DNA form, the CDR3 reads TGTGCCAGCAGCTTCGGGGACACTGAAGCTTTCTTT.

The gene calls are TRBV10-2 and TRBJ1-2; D gene unclear. The CDR3 consists of 14 residues. Germline CDR1 and CDR2: WSHSY and SAAADI. Trimming cost V 4 bases and J 8 bases, with 17 bases left between them. The CDR3 DNA follows: TGCGCCAGCAGTGGGGGTGTGTTGAGTGGCGGCTACACCTTC. Translating gives CASSGGVLSGGYTF.

This clone occurred a few times. This chain connects TRBV6-5 to TRBJ1-1; tentative D call: TRBD1 (5 bases). V was clipped by 3 bases and J by 1 base, with 12 bases between them. The germline V gene has CDR1 MNHEY and CDR2 SVGAGI. The CDR3 sequence is 15 residues long. The CDR3 DNA is TGTGCCAGCAGTTATTCCCTTACAGGGAACACTGAAGCTTTCTTT. Translation: CASSYSLTGNTEAFF.

V is TRBV7-9 and J is TRBJ1-1; D is uncertain. Between the trimmed V and J ends, which lost 5 bases and 0 bases, there was a span of 7 bases. Germline CDR1 reads SEHNR; CDR2 reads FQNEAQ (reference sequence). The CDR3 consists of 13 residues. CDR3 bases: TGTGCCAGCAGCAATACAATGAACACTGAAGCTTTCTTT. This codes for CASSNTMNTEAFF.

This chain links TRBV30 with TRBJ2-7; no clear D gene. Germline lookup yields CDR1 GTSNPN and CDR2 SVGIG (reference sequence). The CDR3 is 13 amino acids. Trimming shortened V by 2 bases and J by 0 bases, and 8 bases separated the two germline ends. Here the CDR3 reads CAWSLLSSYEQYF. As DNA, the CDR3 is TGTGCCTGGAGTCTCCTGAGCTCCTACGAGCAGTACTTC.

Only a few counts were recorded for this clone. This chain joins TRBV6-5 and TRBJ2-5, with D perhaps assigned TRBD1 or TRBD2 (5 bases each). Trimming removed 0 bases from V and 7 bases from J, with 15 bases in between. CDR1 is MNHEY and CDR2 is SVGAGI in the germline V gene. This CDR3 has 15 amino acids. CDR3 DNA: TGTGCCAGCAGTTACTCTCCCAGGGACCTACGGACCCAGTACTTC. Its translation: CASSYSPRDLRTQYF.

There are a few counts of this clone. The rearrangement links TRBV4-3 to TRBJ2-1; D gene ambiguous. The V gene's germline CDR1 is LGHNA and CDR2 YSLEER. V lost 3 bases to trimming and J lost 6 bases, with 15 bases between them. This CDR3 is 15 amino acids long. The chain's CDR3 is CASSHVEASGNEQFF. The CDR3 DNA reads TGCGCCAGCAGCCACGTAGAGGCATCAGGCAATGAGCAGTTCTTC.

Judged by abundance, this clone is medium-sized (0.01 to 0.1%). The chain links TRBV5-6 to TRBJ2-1; TRBD2 aligns across 7 bases. Germline V CDR1 and CDR2: SGHDT, YYEEEE. The V gene end was trimmed by 0 bases and the J gene end by 4 bases; junction bases not matched to a gene: 4. The CDR3 is 15 residues long. The CDR3 spells CASSLVGGGYNEQFF. In DNA form, the CDR3 reads TGTGCCAGCAGCTTGGTGGGCGGGGGTTACAATGAGCAGTTCTTC.

This clone came up a few times. This chain joins TRBV27 and TRBJ2-7; maybe TRBD2 (6 bases). Germline V gene sequence: CDR1 MNHEY, CDR2 SMNVEV (reference sequence). This CDR3 region has 13 residues. The V end lost 3 bases, the J end lost 6 bases, and 12 bases lay between the germline ends. CDR3 loop: CASSLSLASEQYF. CDR3 coding DNA: TGTGCCAGCAGTTTGTCACTAGCTTCCGAGCAGTACTTC.

The CDR3 coding sequence is TGTGCCAGCAGTGAGGGTAATACGCAGTATTTT. Protein: CASSEGNTQYF. The chain carries TRBV6-1 and TRBJ2-3; D unresolved. The CDR3 is 11 amino acids. V lost 3 bases to trimming and J lost 7 bases, with 5 bases between them. Looked up from germline, CDR1 is MNHNS and CDR2 is SASEGT.

There are a few counts of this clone. The chain joins TRBV5-4 to TRBJ2-7; TRBD2 might be the D (5 bases). Deletions cut 3 bases from V and 2 bases from J, with 12 bases between. The CDR3 runs 14 residues. The germline gives CDR1 SGHNT, CDR2 YYREEE (reference sequence). This CDR3 is CASSYLDSPYEQYF. The CDR3 nucleotides read TGTGCCAGCAGCTATTTGGACTCGCCCTACGAGCAGTACTTC.

This rearrangement joins TRBV6-6 to TRBJ2-7; TRBD2 agrees at 8 bases. With V trimmed by 2 bases and J by 2 bases, 5 bases remained unmatched. The CDR3 sequence is 15 residues long. CDR1 MNHNY and CDR2 SVGAGI come from the germline V gene (reference sequence). The CDR3 DNA reads as TGTGCCAGCAGTTACAGTATTAGCGGGACCTACGAGCAGTACTTC. Amino acids: CASSYSISGTYEQYF.

This clone was seen only a few times. V and J are TRBV28 and TRBJ1-3, with D hard to call. The CDR3 is made up of 16 amino acids. V was trimmed by 2 bases and J by 0 bases, leaving 11 bases between them. Looked up from germline, CDR1 is MDHEN and CDR2 is SYDVKM. CDR3 in DNA: TGTGCCAGCAGTTTAGCTAAGCTAGGCTCTGGAAACACCATATATTTT. As protein: CASSLAKLGSGNTIYF.

The chain couples TRBV5-4 to TRBJ2-7, with no clear D. The CDR3 totals 14 residues. Per germline, CDR1 SGHNT and CDR2 YYREEE (reference sequence). V lost 3 bases and J lost 2, with 12 bases in between. The CDR3 sequence: CASSSETPTYEQYF. CDR3 nucleotide sequence: TGTGCCAGCAGCTCGGAGACCCCGACCTACGAGCAGTACTTC. The whole variable domain, remainder taken from reference TRBV5-4 and TRBJ2-7, is ETGVTQSPTHLIKTRGQQVTLRCSSQSGHNTVSWYQQALGQGPQFIFQYYREEENGRGNFPPRFSGLQFPNYSSELNVNALELDDSALYLCASSSETPTYEQYFGPGTRLTVT.

By share, this clone counts as medium-sized. Other DNA sequences in this specimen translate into the identical CDR3. In nucleotides, the CDR3 is TGTGCCAGCGGTGCCGGGGCCTACGAGCAGTACTTC. It translates to CASGAGAYEQYF. The chain combines TRBV27 with TRBJ2-7; weak D call: TRBD2 (5 bases). This CDR3 is 12 amino acids long. Trimming cost V 8 bases and J 2 bases, with 10 bases left between them. CDR1 and CDR2 (germline): MNHEY, SMNVEV (reference sequence).

To note about this clone: This sequence may be a read error, since a much larger clone differs from it by one base. The V and J genes are TRBV6-5 and TRBJ1-5; the match to TRBD1 covers 7 bases. The germline gives CDR1 MNHEY, CDR2 SVGAGI. CDR3 length: 16 amino acids. J gave up 4 bases and V 4 bases, and 10 bases lay outside the gene matches. CDR3 coding DNA: TGTGCCAGCAGTTTAGGGGGCGGGGGAGGGAATCAGCCCCAGCATTTT. Amino acids: CASSLGGGGGNQPQHF.

V gene TRBV7-2 combines with J gene TRBJ1-2, with 10 bases that match TRBD1. The V segment lost 4 bases and the J segment 0 bases; nucleotides outside the gene matches: 2. Per germline, CDR1 SGHTA and CDR2 FQGNSA. CDR3 length equals 15 residues. CDR3 region: CASSYGQGANYGYTF. The CDR3 bases are TGTGCCAGCAGCTACGGACAGGGGGCTAACTATGGCTACACCTTC.